The 8 T cell receptor beta chains below were found in one sample sequenced in a study of a mutant IDH1 vaccine in newly diagnosed glioma. As to time point: week 11, during vaccination. Vaccine doses each comprised 300 ug of mutant IDH1 20-mer peptide, with topical imiquimod. Antigens for these TCRs are unknown. Method: immunoSEQ multiplex PCR; TCRdb's copy keeps in-frame clones and lacks some. The table includes about 120,000 clones, about nine tenths detected once. Sequenced here: PBMCs, sampled from a glioma patient whose treatment included an IDH1 peptide vaccine. All receptors come from a woman between 50 and 59 years old with glioma.

The V call is TRBV18, the J call TRBJ2-7; tentatively, D is TRBD2 (7 bases). The germline CDR1 and CDR2 sequences are KGHSH and LQKENI. Between the trimmed V and J ends, which lost 0 bases and 6 bases, there was a span of 21 bases. There are 17 residues in the CDR3. The CDR3 nucleotides are TGTGCCAGCTCACCACCAATGGGGAGGGGGTTCCTAGCCGAGCAGTACTTC. As protein: CASSPPMGRGFLAEQYF. The whole variable domain, filled in from reference TRBV18 and TRBJ2-7, reads NAGVMQNPRHLVRRRGQEARLRCSPMKGHSHVYWYRQLPEEGLKFMVYLQKENIIDESGMPKERFSAEFPKEGPSILRIQQVVRGDSAAYFCASSPPMGRGFLAEQYFGPGTRLTVT.

V usage is TRBV7-2 and J usage is TRBJ2-2, with 9 bases identical to TRBD1. CDR3 length: 16 residues. The J segment lost 6 bases and the V segment lost 5 bases, leaving 10 bases of the junction unmatched. Germline CDR1 reads SGHTA; CDR2 reads FQGNSA. The CDR3 spells CASSGDRVGVAGELFF. The CDR3 DNA follows: TGTGCCAGCAGCGGGGACAGGGTGGGGGTAGCCGGGGAGCTGTTTTTT.

The chain joins TRBV14 to TRBJ2-3; D unclear. Trimming removed 2 bases at V and 2 bases at J, with 8 bases between. The CDR3 consists of 14 residues. CDR1 and CDR2 from the germline V gene are SGHDN and FVKESK. The CDR3 nucleotides are TGTGCCAGCAGCCAACGTCTATTCACAGATACGCAGTATTTT. Translated, it gives CASSQRLFTDTQYF.

This chain uses TRBV7-3 with TRBJ1-1; no clear D. Trimming pared 3 bases from V and 1 base from J, leaving 6 bases between. This CDR3 region has 13 residues. Looked up from germline, CDR1 is SGHTA and CDR2 is FQGTGA. CDR3 in amino acids: CASSLSGNTEAFF. The CDR3 DNA sequence: TGTGCCAGCAGCTTGTCCGGGAACACTGAAGCTTTCTTT.

The chain is built from TRBV19 and TRBJ2-3; 7 positions match TRBD2. CDR3 length equals 15 residues. Germline assignment: CDR1 LNHDA and CDR2 SQIVND (reference sequence). The ends lost 1 base at V and 6 bases at J; junction bases unmatched: 7. CDR3 DNA sequence: TGTGCCAGTAGTATAGTAGCGGGTCCTGGGGATACGCAGTATTTT. As protein: CASSIVAGPGDTQYF.

V and J are TRBV4-1 and TRBJ2-6; D gene unclear. Trimming took off 3 bases at V and 0 bases at J, with 12 bases between the two ends. CDR1 MGHRA and CDR2 YSYEKL come from the germline V gene. CDR3 length: 17 amino acids. For the CDR3, the DNA is TGCGCCAGCAGCCAGTGGGGTACGGCCTCTGGGGCCAACGTCCTGACTTTC. This translates into CASSQWGTASGANVLTF.

The rearrangement joins TRBV7-6 to TRBJ2-3; the match to TRBD2 covers 8 bases. Germline V gene sequence: CDR1 SGHVS, CDR2 FNYEAQ. The CDR3 spans 15 residues. V lost 5 bases and J lost 4; bases outside the gene matches: 8. Here the CDR3 reads CASSRAGARPDTQYF. CDR3 nucleotides: TGTGCCAGCAGCAGAGCGGGAGCCCGGCCAGATACGCAGTATTTT.

The rearrangement uses TRBV6-1 and TRBJ1-3; 9 positions match TRBD1. Germline V gene data show CDR1 as MNHNS and CDR2 as SASEGT. The V and J ends lost 5 bases and 1 base, in that order; junction bases with no gene match: 3. This CDR3 has 15 amino acids. CDR3 loop: CASSTGQGSGNTIYF. DNA for the CDR3: TGTGCCAGCAGTACCGGACAGGGGTCTGGAAACACCATATATTTT.